This TCR beta chain was captured in a study of Graves' ophthalmopathy and Graves' hyperthyroidism. Study-wide points: Blood also held most thyroid clonotypes expanded above 0.001 frequency. The 13-signature model separated ophthalmopathy from stable hyperthyroidism at around 86% sensitivity and approximately 79% specificity.

RNA transcripts were the source from which TCR beta CDR3 regions were amplified. Second-round multiplex PCR came after first-round RT-PCR with HTBI primers. One entry per CDR3 protein, called by TCRdb with MiXCR from the multiplex PCR reads. The data hold more than 300,000 distinct CDR3 sequences, with 15% to 17% observed a single time. Eligible hyperthyroidism cases comprised new diagnoses of under 2 months' duration in individuals aged 18 to 65. Someone took the PBMCs out of 10 ml of fresh peripheral blood. This clonotype occurred a few times. Its antigen is not identified. V gave up 8 bases and J gave up 4 bases; unmatched junction bases: 10. The CDR3 spans 14 residues. CDR1 is SGHNT, CDR2 YENEEA, per germline.

This chain joins TRBV11-3 and TRBJ1-2, with TRBD1 matching 7 bases. The TCR sequence derives from a woman younger than 30 with stable Graves' hyperthyroidism. Specimen: peripheral blood. The CDR3 nucleotides are TGTGCCAGCGGAGGACAGGCCGATTCCTATGGCTACACCTTC. Translated, it gives CASGGQADSYGYTF.